Listed below are T cell receptor beta chains from one sample, sequenced in a study of CD8+ T cells in alopecia areata. The assay was immunoSEQ multiplex PCR, and TCRdb's table has in-frame clones only and misses some. Of about 130,000 clones in the sample, around 49% are singletons; the top ten hold about 17%. The specimen was CD8+ T cells sorted from blood, collected at week 0. These receptors originate from a human donor with alopecia areata. CDR3s include the opening cysteine and the closing phenylalanine or tryptophan. A D gene is named only where the DNA matches it firmly. Size values are once, few and many counts, or a class for expanded clones, and some rows have none.

length,V,J,D,size,CDR3,DNA
14,TRBV27,TRBJ1-6,-,-,CASSLIGVAPPLHF,TGTGCCAGCAGTTTAATAGGAGTCGCACCACCCCTCCACTTT
13,TRBV7-6,TRBJ2-7,-,many,CASSPQPVWEQYF,TGTGCCAGCAGCCCACAGCCCGTCTGGGAGCAGTACTTC
14,TRBV29-1,TRBJ1-1,-,-,CSVEADGMNTEAFF,TGCAGCGTTGAGGCGGACGGTATGAACACTGAAGCTTTCTTT
17,TRBV19,TRBJ1-2,TRBD1,few,CASTEGPQGADGYGYTF,TGTGCCAGTACCGAGGGCCCTCAGGGGGCGGATGGCTATGGCTACACCTTC
13,TRBV5-1,TRBJ2-7,-,-,CASSLGGALEQYF,TGCGCCAGCAGCTTGGGAGGGGCTTTGGAGCAGTACTTC
17,TRBV7-9,TRBJ2-5,TRBD1,-,CASSLAPLDRDEETQYF,TGTGCCAGCAGCTTAGCCCCCCTGGACAGGGATGAGGAGACCCAGTACTTC
14,TRBV4-2,TRBJ1-4,-,-,CASSQRGGNEKLFF,TGTGCCAGCAGCCAACGAGGGGGTAATGAAAAACTGTTTTTT
12,TRBV30,TRBJ2-7,-,-,CAWSVGEYEQYF,TGTGCCTGGAGTGTAGGGGAATACGAGCAGTACTTC
14,TRBV29-1,TRBJ2-3,TRBD1,few,CSVVWGQGSDTQYF,TGCAGCGTTGTTTGGGGACAGGGGTCAGATACGCAGTATTTT
16,TRBV4-1,TRBJ2-7,-,few,CASSQASVEGSYEQYF,TGCGCCAGCAGCCAAGCCTCCGTGGAGGGAAGCTACGAGCAGTACTTC
16,TRBV7-9,TRBJ2-3,-,-,CASSLSRMTSTDTQYF,TGTGCCAGCAGCTTAAGCAGGATGACTAGCACAGATACGCAGTATTTT
15,TRBV13,TRBJ1-4,TRBD1,once,CASSLERGQNEKLFF,TGTGCCAGCAGCTTAGAGAGGGGACAGAATGAAAAACTGTTTTTT
14,TRBV27,TRBJ2-4,-,-,CASSFSGVGDIQYF,TGTGCCAGCAGTTTCTCGGGAGTCGGGGACATTCAGTACTTC
12,TRBV13,TRBJ2-1,-,few,CASSPSGLWQFF,TGTGCCAGCTCCCCTTCGGGCTTGTGGCAGTTCTTC
16,TRBV7-2,TRBJ2-2,-,-,CASSLEVSANTGELFF,TGTGCCAGCAGCTTAGAGGTCTCCGCGAACACCGGGGAGCTGTTTTTT
13,TRBV25-1,TRBJ2-1,-,-,CASSGTTYNEQFF,TGTGCCAGCAGTGGGACTACCTACAATGAGCAGTTCTTC
15,TRBV7-9,TRBJ1-5,-,few,CASSFGTEINQPQHF,TGTGCCAGCAGCTTTGGGACGGAAATCAATCAGCCCCAGCATTTT
11,TRBV27,TRBJ1-1,-,-,CASKGGAEAFF,TGTGCCAGCAAGGGAGGGGCTGAAGCTTTCTTT
14,TRBV4-1,TRBJ1-3,-,-,CASSQVTNGNTIYF,TGCGCCAGCAGCCAAGTGACAAACGGAAACACCATATATTTT
15,TRBV29-1,TRBJ2-1,TRBD2,-,CSVAYSGGALGEQFF,TGCAGCGTTGCATATAGCGGGGGGGCCTTGGGTGAGCAGTTCTTC
15,TRBV6-5,TRBJ2-3,TRBD1,few,CASSSGTGGTDTQYF,TGTGCCAGCAGCTCCGGGACAGGGGGCACAGATACGCAGTATTTT
13,TRBV5-6,TRBJ1-1,-,-,CASKGWSDTEAFF,TGTGCCAGCAAGGGTTGGTCGGACACTGAAGCTTTCTTT
16,TRBV7-8,TRBJ1-5,TRBD1,-,CASSLEGTGYDQPQHF,TGTGCCAGCAGCTTAGAAGGGACAGGGTATGATCAGCCCCAGCATTTT
12,TRBV5-1,TRBJ1-2,-,few,CASSLGLQGYTF,TGCGCCAGCAGCTTGGGTTTACAGGGCTACACCTTC
12,TRBV30,TRBJ2-1,-,-,CAWSVTSMVQFF,TGTGCCTGGAGTGTGACCAGCATGGTGCAGTTCTTC
12,TRBV4-1,TRBJ2-1,-,-,CASSPIDGEQFF,TGCGCCAGCAGCCCAATAGACGGTGAGCAGTTCTTC
12,TRBV13,TRBJ2-5,-,few,CASSDPQETQYF,TGTGCCAGCAGCGACCCCCAAGAGACCCAGTACTTC
14,TRBV7-6,TRBJ2-7,-,-,CASSLTRGPYEQYF,TGTGCCAGCAGCTTAACCAGGGGTCCCTACGAGCAGTACTTC
17,TRBV10-3,TRBJ2-3,TRBD2,-,CAISPGASGVDPDTQYF,TGTGCCATCAGTCCGGGGGCTAGCGGGGTAGATCCAGATACGCAGTATTTT
16,TRBV15,TRBJ1-1,-,-,CATSRPVGQRNTEAFF,TGTGCCACCAGCAGACCTGTTGGACAGAGGAACACTGAAGCTTTCTTT
16,TRBV30,TRBJ2-1,-,few,CAWSVGTVVPYNEQFF,TGTGCCTGGAGTGTAGGTACAGTTGTTCCCTACAATGAGCAGTTCTTC
15,TRBV27,TRBJ1-2,TRBD1,-,CASSLIGTGDYGYTF,TGTGCCAGCAGTTTAATAGGGACAGGGGACTATGGCTACACCTTC
14,TRBV5-6,TRBJ2-3,-,few,CASSLGGDTDTQYF,TGTGCCAGCAGCCTGGGCGGGGACACAGATACGCAGTATTTT
15,TRBV29-1,TRBJ2-7,TRBD1,-,CSVEDAGTGDDEQYF,TGCAGCGTTGAGGACGCCGGGACAGGGGACGACGAGCAGTACTTC